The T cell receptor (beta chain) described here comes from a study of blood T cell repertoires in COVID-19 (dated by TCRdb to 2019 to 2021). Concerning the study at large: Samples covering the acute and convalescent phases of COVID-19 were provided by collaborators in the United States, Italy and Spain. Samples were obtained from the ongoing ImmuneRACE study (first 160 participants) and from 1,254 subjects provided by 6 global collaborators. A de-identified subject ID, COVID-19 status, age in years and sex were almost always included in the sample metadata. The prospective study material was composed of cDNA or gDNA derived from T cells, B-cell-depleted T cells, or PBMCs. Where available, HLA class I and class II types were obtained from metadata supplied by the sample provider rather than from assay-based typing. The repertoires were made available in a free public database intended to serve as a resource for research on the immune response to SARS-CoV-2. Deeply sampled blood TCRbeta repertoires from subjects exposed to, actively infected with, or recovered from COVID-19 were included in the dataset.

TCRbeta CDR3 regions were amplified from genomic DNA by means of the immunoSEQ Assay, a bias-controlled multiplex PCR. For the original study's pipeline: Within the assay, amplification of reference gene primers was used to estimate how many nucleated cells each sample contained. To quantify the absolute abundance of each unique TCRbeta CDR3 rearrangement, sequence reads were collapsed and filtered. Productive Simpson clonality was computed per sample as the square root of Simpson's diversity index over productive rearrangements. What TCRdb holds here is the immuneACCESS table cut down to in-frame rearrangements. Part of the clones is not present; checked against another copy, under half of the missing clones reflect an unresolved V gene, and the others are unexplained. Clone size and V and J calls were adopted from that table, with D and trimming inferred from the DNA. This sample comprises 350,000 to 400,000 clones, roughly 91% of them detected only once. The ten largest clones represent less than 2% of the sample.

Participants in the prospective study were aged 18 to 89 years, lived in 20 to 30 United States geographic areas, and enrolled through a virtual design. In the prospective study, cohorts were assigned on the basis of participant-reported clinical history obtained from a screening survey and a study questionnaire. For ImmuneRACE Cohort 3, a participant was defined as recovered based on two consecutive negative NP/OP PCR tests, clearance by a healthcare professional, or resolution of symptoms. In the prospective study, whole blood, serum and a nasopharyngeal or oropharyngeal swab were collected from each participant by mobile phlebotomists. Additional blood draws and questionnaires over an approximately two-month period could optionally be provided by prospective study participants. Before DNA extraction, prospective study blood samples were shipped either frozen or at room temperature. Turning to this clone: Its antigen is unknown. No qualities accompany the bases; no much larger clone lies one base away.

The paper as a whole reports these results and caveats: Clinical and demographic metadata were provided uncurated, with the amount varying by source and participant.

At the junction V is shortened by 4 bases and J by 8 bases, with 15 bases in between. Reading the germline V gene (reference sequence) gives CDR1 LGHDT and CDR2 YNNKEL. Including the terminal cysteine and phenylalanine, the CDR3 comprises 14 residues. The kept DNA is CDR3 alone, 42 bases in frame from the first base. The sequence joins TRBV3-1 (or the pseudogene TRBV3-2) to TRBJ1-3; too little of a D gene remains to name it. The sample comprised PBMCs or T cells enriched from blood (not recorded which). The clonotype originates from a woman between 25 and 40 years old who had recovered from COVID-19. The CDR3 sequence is CASSPSTFGDTIYF. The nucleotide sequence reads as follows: TGTGCCAGCAGCCCTTCTACTTTCGGAGACACCATATATTTT.